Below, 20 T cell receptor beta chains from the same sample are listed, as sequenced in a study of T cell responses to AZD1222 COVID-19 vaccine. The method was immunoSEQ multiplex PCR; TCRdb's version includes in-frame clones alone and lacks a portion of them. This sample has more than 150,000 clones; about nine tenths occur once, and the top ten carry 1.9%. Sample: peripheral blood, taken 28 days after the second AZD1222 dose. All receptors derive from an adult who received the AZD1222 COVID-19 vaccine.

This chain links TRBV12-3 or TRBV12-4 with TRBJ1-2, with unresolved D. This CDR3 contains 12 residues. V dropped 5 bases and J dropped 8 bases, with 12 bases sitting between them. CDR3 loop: CASSPPSGGYTF. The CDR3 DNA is TGTGCCAGCAGTCCTCCATCTGGGGGCTACACCTTC.

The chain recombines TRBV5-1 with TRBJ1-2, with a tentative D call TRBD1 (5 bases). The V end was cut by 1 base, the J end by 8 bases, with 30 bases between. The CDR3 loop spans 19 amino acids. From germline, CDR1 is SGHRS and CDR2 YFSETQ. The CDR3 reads CASSLRPPGTTMGVGGYTF. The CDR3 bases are TGCGCCAGCAGCTTGCGCCCGCCCGGTACAACGATGGGGGTGGGCGGCTACACCTTC. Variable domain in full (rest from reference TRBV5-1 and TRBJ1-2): KAGVTQTPRYLIKTRGQQVTLSCSPISGHRSVSWYQQTPGQGLQFLFEYFSETQRNKGNFPGRFSGRQFSNSRSEMNVSTLELGDSALYLCASSLRPPGTTMGVGGYTFGSGTRLTVV.

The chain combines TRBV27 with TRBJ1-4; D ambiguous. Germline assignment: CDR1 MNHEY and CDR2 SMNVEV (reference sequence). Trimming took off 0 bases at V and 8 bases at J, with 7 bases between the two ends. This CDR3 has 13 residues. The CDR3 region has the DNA TGTGCCAGCAGTTTATCGGGGTGGGAAAAACTGTTTTTT. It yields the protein CASSLSGWEKLFF.

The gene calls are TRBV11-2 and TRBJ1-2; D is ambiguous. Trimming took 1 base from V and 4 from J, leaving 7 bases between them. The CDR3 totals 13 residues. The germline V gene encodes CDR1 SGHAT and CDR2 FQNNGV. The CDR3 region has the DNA TGTGCCAGCAGCTTAGCTGCGAGCTATGGCTACACCTTC. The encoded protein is CASSLAASYGYTF.

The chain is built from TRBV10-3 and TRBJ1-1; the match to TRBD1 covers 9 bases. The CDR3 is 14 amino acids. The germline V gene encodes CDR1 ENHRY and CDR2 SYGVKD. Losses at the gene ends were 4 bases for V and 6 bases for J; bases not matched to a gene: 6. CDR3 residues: CAISVGQGTAEAFF. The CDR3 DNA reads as TGTGCCATCAGTGTTGGACAGGGGACCGCTGAAGCTTTCTTT.

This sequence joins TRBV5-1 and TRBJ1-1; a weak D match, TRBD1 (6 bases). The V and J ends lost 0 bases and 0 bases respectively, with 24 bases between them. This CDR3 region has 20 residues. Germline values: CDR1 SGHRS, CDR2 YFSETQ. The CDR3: CASSLGERKGTPVMNTEAFF. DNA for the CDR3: TGCGCCAGCAGCTTGGGGGAACGCAAGGGGACACCCGTCATGAACACTGAAGCTTTCTTT.

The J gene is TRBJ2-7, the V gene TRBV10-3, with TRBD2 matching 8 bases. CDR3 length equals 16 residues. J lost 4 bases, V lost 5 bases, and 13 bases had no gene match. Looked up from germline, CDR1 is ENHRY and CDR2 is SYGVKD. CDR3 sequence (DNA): TGTGCCATCAGTTCCCCGCGGGGGGCACTTACTTACGAGCAGTACTTC. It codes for CAISSPRGALTYEQYF.

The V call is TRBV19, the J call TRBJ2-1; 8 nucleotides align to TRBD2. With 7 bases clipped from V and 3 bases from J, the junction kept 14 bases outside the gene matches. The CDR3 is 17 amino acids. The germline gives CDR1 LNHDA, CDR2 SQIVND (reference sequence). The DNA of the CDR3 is TGTGCCAGTACTAAAAGTGGTTCTAGCGGGCTCTACAATGAGCAGTTCTTC. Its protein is CASTKSGSSGLYNEQFF. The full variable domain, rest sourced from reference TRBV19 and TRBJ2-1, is DGGITQSPKYLFRKEGQNVTLSCEQNLNHDAMYWYRQDPGQGLRLIYYSQIVNDFQKGDIAEGYSVSREKKESFPLTVTSAQKNPTAFYLCASTKSGSSGLYNEQFFGPGTRLTVL.

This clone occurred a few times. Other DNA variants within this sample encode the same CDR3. CDR3 region: CASSLGGGGAMNTEAFF. In DNA, the CDR3 is TGTGCCAGCAGCTTGGGGGGGGGCGGAGCCATGAACACTGAAGCTTTCTTT. The chain links TRBV5-4 to TRBJ1-1; the D gene is possibly TRBD1 (6 bases). The CDR3 spans 17 residues. In germline, CDR1 is SGHNT, CDR2 YYREEE (reference sequence). Trimming left V 0 bases short and J 0 bases short, with 15 bases between.

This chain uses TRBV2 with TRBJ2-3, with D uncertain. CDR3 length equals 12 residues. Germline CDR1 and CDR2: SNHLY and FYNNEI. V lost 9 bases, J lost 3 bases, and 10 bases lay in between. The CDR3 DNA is TGTGCCAGGTCGGAGTTAACAGATACGCAGTATTTT. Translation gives CARSELTDTQYF. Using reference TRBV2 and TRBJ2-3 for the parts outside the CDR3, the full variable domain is EPEVTQTPSHQVTQMGQEVILRCVPISNHLYFYWYRQILGQKVEFLVSFYNNEISEKSEIFDDQFSVERPDGSNFTLKIRSTKLEDSAMYFCARSELTDTQYFGPGTRLTVL.

This CDR3 reads CASSLGLAGGQETQYF. Here the CDR3 DNA reads TGTGCCAGCAGCTTAGGGCTAGCGGGGGGCCAAGAGACCCAGTACTTC. The J gene is TRBJ2-5, the V gene TRBV11-2; 11 bases are a match to TRBD2. Germline V lookup: CDR1 SGHAT, CDR2 FQNNGV. CDR3 size: 16 residues. V shed 1 base, J shed 1 base, and the junction held 2 bases outside the gene matches.

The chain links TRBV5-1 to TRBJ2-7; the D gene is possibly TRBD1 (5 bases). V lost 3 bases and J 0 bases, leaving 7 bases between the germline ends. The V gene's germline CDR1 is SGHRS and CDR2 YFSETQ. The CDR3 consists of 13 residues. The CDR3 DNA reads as TGCGCCAGCAGCTCGGACAACTCCTACGAGCAGTACTTC. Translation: CASSSDNSYEQYF. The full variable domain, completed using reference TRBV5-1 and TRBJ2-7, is KAGVTQTPRYLIKTRGQQVTLSCSPISGHRSVSWYQQTPGQGLQFLFEYFSETQRNKGNFPGRFSGRQFSNSRSEMNVSTLELGDSALYLCASSSDNSYEQYFGPGTRLTVT.

The CDR3 DNA sequence: TGTGCCAGCAGTCTACAGAACACTGAAGCTTTCTTT. It yields the protein CASSLQNTEAFF. The rearrangement links TRBV2 to TRBJ1-1; D is unclear. The ends were cut back, 5 bases at V and 1 base at J, with 5 bases in the middle. From germline, CDR1 is SNHLY and CDR2 FYNNEI. This CDR3 is built from 12 residues. Filled out from reference TRBV2 and TRBJ1-1, the complete variable domain reads EPEVTQTPSHQVTQMGQEVILRCVPISNHLYFYWYRQILGQKVEFLVSFYNNEISEKSEIFDDQFSVERPDGSNFTLKIRSTKLEDSAMYFCASSLQNTEAFFGQGTRLTVV.

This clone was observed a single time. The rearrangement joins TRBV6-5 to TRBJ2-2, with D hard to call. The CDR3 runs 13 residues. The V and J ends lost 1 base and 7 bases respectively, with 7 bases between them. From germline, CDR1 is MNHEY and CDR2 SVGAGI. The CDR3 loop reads CASSYYSLGELFF. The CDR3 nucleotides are TGTGCCAGCAGTTACTATTCCCTCGGGGAGCTGTTTTTT.

DNA of the CDR3: TGTGCCAGCAGTTTAAGGGGTACGGGGAAAGCTTTCTTT. Its protein product is CASSLRGTGKAFF. The rearrangement links TRBV27 to TRBJ1-1; tentatively, D is TRBD1 (5 bases). V was cut by 2 bases and J by 9 bases, with 13 bases left in between. Germline V gene sequence: CDR1 MNHEY, CDR2 SMNVEV (reference sequence). This CDR3 has 13 residues.

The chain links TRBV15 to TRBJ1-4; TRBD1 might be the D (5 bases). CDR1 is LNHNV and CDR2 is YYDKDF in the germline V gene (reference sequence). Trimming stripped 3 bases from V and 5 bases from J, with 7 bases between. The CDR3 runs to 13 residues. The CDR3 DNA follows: TGTGCCACCAGCAGCAACAGGAATGAAAAACTGTTTTTT. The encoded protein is CATSSNRNEKLFF.

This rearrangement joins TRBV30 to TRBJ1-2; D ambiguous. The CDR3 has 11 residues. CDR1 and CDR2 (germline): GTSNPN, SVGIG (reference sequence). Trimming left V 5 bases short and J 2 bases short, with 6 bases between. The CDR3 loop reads CAWQANYGYTF. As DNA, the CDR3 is TGTGCCTGGCAAGCCAACTATGGCTACACCTTC.

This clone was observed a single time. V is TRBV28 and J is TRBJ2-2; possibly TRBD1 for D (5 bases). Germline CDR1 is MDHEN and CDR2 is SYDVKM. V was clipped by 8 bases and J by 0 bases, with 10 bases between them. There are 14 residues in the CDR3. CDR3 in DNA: TGTGCCAGCCAGGGTGATACGAACACCGGGGAGCTGTTTTTT. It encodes CASQGDTNTGELFF.

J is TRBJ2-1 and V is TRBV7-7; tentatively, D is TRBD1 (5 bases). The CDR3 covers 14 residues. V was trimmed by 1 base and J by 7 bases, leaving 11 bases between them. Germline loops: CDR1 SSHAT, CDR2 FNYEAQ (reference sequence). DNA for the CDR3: TGTGCCAGCAGCTTAGGTCAGGGAACGAATGAGCAGTTCTTC. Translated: CASSLGQGTNEQFF.

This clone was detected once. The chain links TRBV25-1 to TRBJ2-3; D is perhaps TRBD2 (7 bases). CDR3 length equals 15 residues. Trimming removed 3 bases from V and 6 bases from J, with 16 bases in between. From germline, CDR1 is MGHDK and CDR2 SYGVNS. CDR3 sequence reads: CASSDAGASVDTQYF. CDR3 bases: TGTGCCAGCAGTGATGCGGGGGCCTCTGTGGATACGCAGTATTTT. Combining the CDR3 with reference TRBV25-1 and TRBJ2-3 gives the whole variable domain EADIYQTPRYLVIGTGKKITLECSQTMGHDKMYWYQQDPGMELHLIHYSYGVNSTEKGDLSSESTVSRIRTEHFPLTLESARPSHTSQYLCASSDAGASVDTQYFGPGTRLTVL.